This T cell receptor beta chain was profiled in a study of cytomegalovirus exposure and HLA in healthy donors (TCRdb year 2017). Describing the broader study: In an earlier analysis of 550 to 750 of the donors, less than 350 Gb of sequence data and 117 million unique TCR beta sequences from roughly 190 million T cells were reported. In a later analysis, previously published TCR beta repertoires from several hundred donors were re-analyzed and high-resolution HLA genotyping was added so that TCR occurrence patterns could be studied. In the later analysis, no new phenotypic data were used to find candidate immune exposures; instead, reliance was placed on TCR beta sequences and their occurrence across donors. Both class I and class II loci were covered by HLA typing, at four-digit resolution. In an earlier analysis of 587 of the donors, high-throughput TCR beta sequencing was used to judge whether each TCR beta V gene segment behaved as functional or pseudogenic. A few DR-DQ haplotypes were treated as single units for association and clustering because of strong linkage in the cohort. The study profiled the T cell repertoires of about 720 subjects by immunosequencing and related them to cytomegalovirus serostatus. Typing coverage differed by locus: A, B, C, DRB1 and DQB1 were typed in about 620-630 donors, DQA1 in about 560, DPA1 in some 600, and DPB1 in about 450. A later genetic analysis used genome-wide SNP genotypes for 398 of the 666 donors, treating that subset as a discovery cohort. An early release covering about 600 HLA-typed donors comprised about 300 gigabases of sequencing data and tens of millions of unique TCR sequences. Of the 350 to 450 genotyped donors, roughly 76% were placed in the genetic ancestry cluster associated with self-reported Caucasian donors. On average, approximately 250,000 unique TCR beta nucleotide sequences were sequenced per donor among more than 350 genotyped donors of the cohort, with about 19% of those sequences being non-productive. The study aimed to test whether signatures of past pathogen exposure could be identified by cataloging public T cell receptors. Every repertoire in the discovery cohort had been generated on one and the same sequencing platform. Donor age, sex, ethnicity and CMV serostatus were compiled together with the repertoire data. In addition to the first cohort of around 670 subjects, a separate validation cohort of around 110 different subjects was used. The study combined high-throughput TCR immunosequencing, statistical association of individual TCRs with disease status, and machine learning to predict cytomegalovirus infection status. What the authors observed across the whole study: Because HLA typing was missing for some donors at each locus, association tests included only the typed subset. A later analysis found that HLA-associated TCR beta chains were more clonally expanded and had lower generation probabilities than equally common non-associated chains. It was suggested by the authors that the approach could potentially be generalized to other disease states and immunological phenotypes. Broadly in line with IMGT annotations, most TCR beta V segments showed up in productive rearrangements about 87% or about 30% of the time in an earlier analysis of roughly 590 of the donors. This cohort had only TCR beta chains sequenced, and the lack of alpha or paired-chain data limited which features could be detected. When HLA alleles, especially DR and DQ, strongly co-occurred, attributing TCR associations to individual alleles was difficult. The earlier analysis of some 540 of the donors excluded some 16 rarely observed V segments, including chromosome 9 orphons, because counts were too low. In vitro tests confirmed that a few of the cytomegalovirus-associated TCR beta chains recognize cytomegalovirus antigens. The classifier was reported to diagnose cytomegalovirus status with high specificity and sensitivity in both the original and validation cohorts. CMV serostatus was the only immune exposure information available for the cohort. A further reported finding was that TCR beta sequences accurately predicted the HLA-A and HLA-B alleles for most subjects in the first cohort. Across donors, most TCR sequences were observed very rarely, whereas some public TCRs were present in many individuals. According to a later genetic analysis, donors in an Asian-associated ancestry cluster had fewer N-insertions in productive TCRs than the roughly 700-donor mean. Linkage disequilibrium might explain the correlated functional status among segregating V segments, but an unknown experimental factor could not be excluded. A later analysis associated about 17,000 TCR beta sequences with specific HLA alleles at a false discovery rate of 0.05. Roughly uniform sequencing depth across donors was assumed in presence/absence analyses, although this assumption may not hold. A group of highly shared sequence variants was considered likely to be a technical artifact of the sequencing pipeline. A later analysis reported that several top co-occurrence clusters appeared linked to parvovirus B19, influenza, CMV and Epstein-Barr virus. In a later genetic analysis, a missense DCLRE1C variant was associated with V-gene and J-gene trimming of TCR beta chains, and the association was replicated in an independent cohort. The study listed approximately 160 TCR beta chains as associated with cytomegalovirus. Most CMV-associated TCR beta chains appeared to be HLA-restricted in a later analysis, and the HLA associations seemed to be driven largely by CMV exposure. In a later analysis, TCR association rates were found to vary across HLA loci, with the most associated TCRs seen for DRB1 alleles and the fewest for HLA-C alleles.

Libraries came from the immunoSEQ multiplex PCR assay. The multiplex PCR relied on a mix of 60 forward primers for TCR Vbeta segments and 13 reverse primers for TCR Jbeta segments. Amplification of the CDR3 region of rearranged TCR beta genes was performed with a multiplex PCR assay on genomic DNA. On the Illumina HiSeq System, the amplified TCR beta libraries were sequenced as 87-base-pair reads. The authors' pipeline ran thus. In a later analysis, 80 million or so unique TCR beta chains were counted across the roughly 700 repertoires, and around 10 million of these chains were shared by at least two donors. A nearest-neighbor algorithm error-corrected the raw reads and collapsed the reads into unique sequences, merging closely related sequences to remove PCR and sequencing errors. Alignment of CDR3 sequences to IMGT reference sequences was used to assign V, D and J gene segments. For a sequence to be retained, at least a six-nucleotide match to both a V gene segment and a J gene segment was required. Rearrangements were called productive when the CDR3 lacked stop codons and stayed in frame with V and J; all others were non-productive. Following IMGT convention, CDR3 was defined as the stretch from the second conserved V-encoded cysteine up to the conserved J-encoded phenylalanine. The earlier analysis of approximately 590 of the donors excluded any sequence lacking an unambiguous match to a single V gene segment. In an earlier analysis of some 590 of the donors, a V segment was called functional when productive rearrangements were above 56.7%, and segregating when the standard deviation between donors exceeded 5%. A statistical classification framework was built to diagnose cytomegalovirus status from the catalog of TCR beta chain sequences. In a later analysis, TCR nucleotide sequences were compared against IMGT/GENE-DB human TR gene sequences so that V and J genes could be assigned. In a later analysis, CDR3 sequences and most-parsimonious VDJ recombination scenarios were assigned using the TCRdist pipeline. A later analysis defined each TCR beta chain by its CDR3 amino acid sequence plus V-gene family, and excluded reads lacking a unique V-gene family. In a later analysis, some 600 highly shared, low-generation-probability nucleotide sequences were removed to address suspected cross-contamination and a sequencing artifact. In a later analysis, a clonal expansion index for each public chain was calculated from normalized within-repertoire ranks of inferred template counts. Generation probabilities in a later analysis came from a VDJ recombination model fitted to out-of-frame rearrangements, and those results were checked against IGoR. A later analysis scored TCR-TCR, TCR-HLA and TCR-CMV co-occurrence with hypergeometric tests, applying a repertoire-size bias correction to TCR pairs. In a later analysis, false discovery rates were estimated by permuting HLA or CMV assignments 20 times. In a later analysis, co-occurring TCRs were grouped using DBSCAN, and TCRdist sequence similarity was added for clustering within HLA-allele-positive subsets. Repertoires with fewer than 30,000 or more than 120,000 public chains were left out of co-occurrence clustering, as were four to six repertoires with anomalous nucleotide sharing. TCRdb provides this immuneACCESS table in a form limited to in-frame rearrangements. Some clones are lacking; in checked studies, under half of them reflect an unresolved V gene, and why the rest are absent is not known. Clone size and the V and J calls come from that table; the DNA yielded D and trimming. Across this sample there are approximately 140,000 clones, with about 74% seen only once. Together, the top ten hold 4% to 6% of the sample.

In regard to this clone: Its antigen remains unidentified. No much larger clone is present one base from it, and per-base qualities are unavailable.

The cohort consisted of 670 or so healthy bone marrow donors. At the time of sampling, all cohort members were nominally healthy, though unrecorded immune exposures were likely present. The donor was CMV seronegative and belonged to the group of more than 300 seronegative cohort members. A peripheral blood sample was collected from each donor, and TCR beta sequencing was performed on peripheral blood mononuclear cells. The Qiagen DNeasy Blood Extraction Kit was used to extract genomic DNA from the blood cell samples. This clonotype originated in a woman in her forties or fifties in good health and CMV-seronegative. What was sequenced was PBMCs.

Here is the DNA: TGTGCCAGCAGTACTCAGGGTCGGGGGTTTCGATACGAGCAGTACTTC. Translated, it reads CASSTQGRGFRYEQYF. This chain is built from TRBV28 and TRBJ2-7; tentative D gene TRBD2, with 6 bases matching. Cut back by 5 bases and 4 bases, the V and J ends lie 21 bases apart. The CDR3 goes from the cysteine to the phenylalanine over 16 residues. Only the CDR3 region is kept as DNA, spanning 48 bases read in frame from base 1. From a lookup of the germline V gene, CDR1 and CDR2 are MDHEN and SYDVKM.